This TCR beta chain originates from a study of T cell responses to AZD1222 COVID-19 vaccine. General study findings and limits: Spike regions recognized by vaccine-associated CD4 TCRs spanned the protein, led by 160-218 and 743-854. Unmutated regions of variants are reportedly targeted by nearly half of spike-specific TCRs.

Note on this clone: Its cognate antigen is unknown.

Profiled with immunoSEQ multiplex PCR; TCRdb holds only in-frame clones, not every one. The data show 100,000 to 150,000 clones, about nine tenths seen once. The TCR comes from an adult in good health. Sequenced material: peripheral blood, taken on day 0 of AZD1222 vaccination.

The CDR3 DNA sequence: TGTGCCAGCTCACGCGGGACAGCTTCACCCCTCCACTTT. Protein product: CASSRGTASPLHF. The chain uses TRBV18 and TRBJ1-6; 7 bases agree with TRBD1. The CDR3 has 13 amino acids. Germline V gene sequence: CDR1 KGHSH, CDR2 LQKENI. J was trimmed by 9 bases and V by 4 bases; bases with no gene match: 3.